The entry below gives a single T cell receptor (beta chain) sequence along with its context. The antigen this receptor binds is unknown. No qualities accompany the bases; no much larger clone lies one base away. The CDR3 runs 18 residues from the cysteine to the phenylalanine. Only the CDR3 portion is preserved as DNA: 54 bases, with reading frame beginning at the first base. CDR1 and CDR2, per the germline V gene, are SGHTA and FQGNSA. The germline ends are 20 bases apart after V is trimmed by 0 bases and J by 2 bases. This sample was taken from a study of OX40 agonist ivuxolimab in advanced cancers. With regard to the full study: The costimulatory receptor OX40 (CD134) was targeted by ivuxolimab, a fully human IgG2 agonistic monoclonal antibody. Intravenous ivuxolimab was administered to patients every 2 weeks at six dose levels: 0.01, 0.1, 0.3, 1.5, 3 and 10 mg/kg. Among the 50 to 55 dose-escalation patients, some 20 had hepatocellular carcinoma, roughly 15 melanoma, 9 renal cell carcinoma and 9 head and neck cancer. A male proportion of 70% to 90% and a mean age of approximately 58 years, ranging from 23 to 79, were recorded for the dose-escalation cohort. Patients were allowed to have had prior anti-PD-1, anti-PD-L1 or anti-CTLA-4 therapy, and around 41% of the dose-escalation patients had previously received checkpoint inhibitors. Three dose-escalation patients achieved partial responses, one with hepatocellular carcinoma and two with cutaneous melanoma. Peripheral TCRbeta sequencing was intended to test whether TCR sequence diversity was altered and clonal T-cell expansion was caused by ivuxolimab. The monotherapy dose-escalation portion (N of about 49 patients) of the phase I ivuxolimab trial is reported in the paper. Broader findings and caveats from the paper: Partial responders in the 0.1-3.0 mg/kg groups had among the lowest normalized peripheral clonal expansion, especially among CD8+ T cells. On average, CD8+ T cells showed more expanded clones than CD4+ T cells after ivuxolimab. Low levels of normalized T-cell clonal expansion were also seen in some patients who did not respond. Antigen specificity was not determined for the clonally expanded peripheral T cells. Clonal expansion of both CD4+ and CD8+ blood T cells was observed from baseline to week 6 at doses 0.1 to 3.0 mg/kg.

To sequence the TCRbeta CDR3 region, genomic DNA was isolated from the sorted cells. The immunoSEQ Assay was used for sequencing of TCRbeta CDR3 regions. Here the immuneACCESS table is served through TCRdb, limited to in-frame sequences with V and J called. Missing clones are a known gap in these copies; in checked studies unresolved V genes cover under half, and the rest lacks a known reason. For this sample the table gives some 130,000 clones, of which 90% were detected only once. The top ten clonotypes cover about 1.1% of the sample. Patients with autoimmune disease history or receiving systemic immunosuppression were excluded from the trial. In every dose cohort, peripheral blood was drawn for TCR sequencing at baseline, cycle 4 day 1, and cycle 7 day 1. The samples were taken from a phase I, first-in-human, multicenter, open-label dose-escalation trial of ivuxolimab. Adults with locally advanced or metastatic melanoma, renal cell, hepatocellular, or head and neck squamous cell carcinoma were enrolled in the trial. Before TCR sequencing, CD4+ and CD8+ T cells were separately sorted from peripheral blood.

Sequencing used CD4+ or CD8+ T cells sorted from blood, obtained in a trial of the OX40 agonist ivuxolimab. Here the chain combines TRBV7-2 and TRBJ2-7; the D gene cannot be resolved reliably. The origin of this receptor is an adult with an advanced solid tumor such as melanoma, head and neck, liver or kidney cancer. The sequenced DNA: TGTGCCAGCAGCTTAGCTCCAAACCTTGGACCCACACCCTACGAGCAGTACTTC. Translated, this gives CASSLAPNLGPTPYEQYF.